What follows are 15 T cell receptor beta chains derived from one specimen sequenced in a study of chemoradiotherapy in HPV16-positive cancers. Repertoires were generated with immunoSEQ multiplex PCR, while TCRdb's copy carries only in-frame clones and drops some. There are 3,000 or so clones in the sample; 71% occur only once, and less than 15% lies in the top ten. This material was collected from a patient who underwent chemoradiotherapy. These receptors were obtained from a human donor with HPV-associated anogenital cancer.

The chain uses TRBV4-1 and TRBJ2-3; 8 positions match TRBD2. Germline V CDR1 and CDR2: MGHRA, YSYEKL. V trimming: 4 bases; J trimming: 0 bases; junction bases outside the gene matches: 3. The CDR3 totals 15 residues. CDR3 loop: CASSRAGGSTDTQYF. CDR3 DNA sequence: TGCGCCAGCAGCCGGGCGGGGGGTAGCACAGATACGCAGTATTTT.

This clone occurred once. V and J are TRBV7-9 and TRBJ1-2, with 10 positions matching TRBD1. The germline V gene has CDR1 SEHNR and CDR2 FQNEAQ (reference sequence). V shed 5 bases, J shed 2 bases, and the junction held 11 bases outside the gene matches. CDR3 length: 17 residues. The CDR3 nucleotides are TGTGCCAGCAGCCCACCGGGACAGGGGTTCGGAAACTATGGCTACACCTTC. This encodes CASSPPGQGFGNYGYTF.

The chain couples TRBV11-2 to TRBJ2-1; 11 positions match TRBD1. After removal of 5 bases from V and 6 bases from J, the junction contained 6 bases not matched to a gene. Germline assignment: CDR1 SGHAT and CDR2 FQNNGV. The CDR3 contains 15 residues. The CDR3 region has the DNA TGTGCCAGCAGCCAACTTGGGACAGGGGGCAATGAGCAGTTCTTC. Its protein product is CASSQLGTGGNEQFF.

This clone was found a few times. The J gene is TRBJ1-1, the V gene TRBV7-9, with 8 bases lining up with TRBD1. The V and J ends lost 1 base and 10 bases, in that order; junction bases with no gene match: 8. Germline V gene lookup returns CDR1 SEHNR and CDR2 FQNEAQ (reference sequence). The CDR3 consists of 14 residues. CDR3 in amino acids: CASSLEAGGGGAFF. CDR3 DNA: TGTGCCAGCAGCTTAGAGGCAGGGGGCGGCGGAGCTTTCTTT.

The chain has TRBV5-4 and TRBJ2-7; possibly TRBD1 for D (6 bases). Trimming cost V 3 bases and J 1 base, with 14 bases left between them. CDR1 and CDR2 from the germline V gene are SGHNT and YYREEE (reference sequence). The CDR3 spans 15 residues. CDR3 protein: CASSSFRGASYEQYF. In DNA form, the CDR3 reads TGTGCCAGCAGCTCCTTCAGGGGAGCTTCCTACGAGCAGTACTTC.

About this clone itself: No conserved phenylalanine or tryptophan is present at the end of the CDR3, so a read error is the likely explanation. The chain couples TRBV5-1 to TRBJ1-5; 8 bases line up with TRBD1. The V and J ends lost 3 bases and 4 bases, in that order; junction bases with no gene match: 6. This CDR3 is 15 amino acids long. CDR1 and CDR2 (germline): SGHRS, YFSETQ. The CDR3 region is CASSSGQGINQPQHL. In nucleotides, the CDR3 is TGCGCCAGCAGCTCTGGACAGGGAATAAATCAGCCCCAGCATCTT.

This clone has just a few counts. The chain recombines TRBV10-3 with TRBJ1-5, with D unclear. V lost 4 bases, J lost 4 bases, and 11 bases lay in between. Germline CDR1 ENHRY, CDR2 SYGVKD. The CDR3 extends over 14 amino acids. CDR3 sequence (DNA): TGTGCCATCAGTGGTGTGGGAGTTAATCAGCCCCAGCATTTT. Translating it yields CAISGVGVNQPQHF.

The chain combines TRBV5-6 with TRBJ2-3, with 10 bases fitting TRBD2. The CDR3 totals 16 residues. Per germline, CDR1 SGHDT and CDR2 YYEEEE. V was pared by 2 bases and J by 2 bases, with 5 bases of the junction left unmatched. CDR3 amino acids: CASSFDSGGTTDTQYF. The CDR3 DNA is TGTGCCAGCAGCTTCGATAGCGGGGGGACCACAGATACGCAGTATTTT. The whole variable domain, remainder taken from reference TRBV5-6 and TRBJ2-3, is DAGVTQSPTHLIKTRGQQVTLRCSPKSGHDTVSWYQQALGQGPQFIFQYYEEEERQRGNFPDRFSGHQFPNYSSELNVNALLLGDSALYLCASSFDSGGTTDTQYFGPGTRLTVL.

This rearrangement joins TRBV4-3 to TRBJ2-3; maybe TRBD2 (7 bases). CDR1 is LGHNA and CDR2 is YSLEER in the germline V gene. V lost 4 bases and J lost 2, with 16 bases in between. This CDR3 spans 16 amino acids. The CDR3: CASSPYPGGLTDTQYF. CDR3 in DNA: TGCGCCAGCAGCCCTTACCCCGGGGGGCTCACAGATACGCAGTATTTT.

This chain uses TRBV11-2 with TRBJ1-2; D uncertain. V was clipped by 5 bases and J by 2 bases, with 27 bases between them. Per the germline V gene, CDR1 is SGHAT and CDR2 is FQNNGV. The CDR3 consists of 19 residues. The CDR3 DNA follows: TGTGCCAGCAGCCCGCCCCTGGGTAGTGAGGGCATTCTGAACTATGGCTACACCTTC. This translates into CASSPPLGSEGILNYGYTF.

This clone came up once. The rearrangement uses TRBV5-5 and TRBJ2-7, with 7 bases identical to TRBD1. Germline V lookup: CDR1 SGHKS, CDR2 YYEKEE (reference sequence). V trimming: 2 bases; J trimming: 0 bases; junction bases outside the gene matches: 8. This CDR3 contains 16 residues. The CDR3 loop reads CASSFLARDSSYEQYF. The CDR3, as DNA: TGTGCCAGCAGCTTTCTAGCCCGGGACAGCTCCTACGAGCAGTACTTC.

The chain has TRBV28 and TRBJ1-2, with 11 bases identical to TRBD1. The length of the CDR3 is 15 residues. The germline gives CDR1 MDHEN, CDR2 SYDVKM. The V gene end was trimmed by 5 bases and the J gene end by 9 bases; junction bases not matched to a gene: 11. CDR3 nucleotide sequence: TGTGCCAGCAGTATTCCGGGACAGGGGGGAAGGAGCTACACCTTC. It yields the protein CASSIPGQGGRSYTF.

The chain recombines TRBV30 with TRBJ1-5; D uncertain. CDR1 is GTSNPN and CDR2 is SVGIG in the germline V gene (reference sequence). Trimming shortened V by 3 bases and J by 11 bases, and 14 bases separated the two germline ends. The length of the CDR3 is 12 residues. The CDR3: CAWSPGNEAQHF. CDR3 in DNA: TGTGCCTGGAGCCCGGGAAATGAGGCCCAGCATTTT.

This clone was counted between two and nine times. The V gene is TRBV15, the J gene TRBJ2-4; 8 positions match TRBD1. Germline-derived CDR1 and CDR2 are LNHNV and YYDKDF (reference sequence). After removal of 8 bases from V and 14 bases from J, the junction contained 14 bases not matched to a gene. The CDR3 loop spans 13 amino acids. This chain's CDR3 is CATYVPQGVEEYF. CDR3 in DNA: TGTGCCACCTACGTGCCACAGGGGGTGGAGGAGTACTTC.

The chain uses TRBV5-1 and TRBJ2-2; 7 bases align to TRBD1. CDR1 is SGHRS, CDR2 YFSETQ, per germline. The CDR3 contains 15 residues. V gave up 3 bases and J gave up 5 bases; unmatched junction bases: 7. CDR3 amino acids: CASSSQGKRTGELFF. The CDR3 nucleotides read TGCGCCAGCAGCTCACAGGGGAAGAGGACCGGGGAGCTGTTTTTT.